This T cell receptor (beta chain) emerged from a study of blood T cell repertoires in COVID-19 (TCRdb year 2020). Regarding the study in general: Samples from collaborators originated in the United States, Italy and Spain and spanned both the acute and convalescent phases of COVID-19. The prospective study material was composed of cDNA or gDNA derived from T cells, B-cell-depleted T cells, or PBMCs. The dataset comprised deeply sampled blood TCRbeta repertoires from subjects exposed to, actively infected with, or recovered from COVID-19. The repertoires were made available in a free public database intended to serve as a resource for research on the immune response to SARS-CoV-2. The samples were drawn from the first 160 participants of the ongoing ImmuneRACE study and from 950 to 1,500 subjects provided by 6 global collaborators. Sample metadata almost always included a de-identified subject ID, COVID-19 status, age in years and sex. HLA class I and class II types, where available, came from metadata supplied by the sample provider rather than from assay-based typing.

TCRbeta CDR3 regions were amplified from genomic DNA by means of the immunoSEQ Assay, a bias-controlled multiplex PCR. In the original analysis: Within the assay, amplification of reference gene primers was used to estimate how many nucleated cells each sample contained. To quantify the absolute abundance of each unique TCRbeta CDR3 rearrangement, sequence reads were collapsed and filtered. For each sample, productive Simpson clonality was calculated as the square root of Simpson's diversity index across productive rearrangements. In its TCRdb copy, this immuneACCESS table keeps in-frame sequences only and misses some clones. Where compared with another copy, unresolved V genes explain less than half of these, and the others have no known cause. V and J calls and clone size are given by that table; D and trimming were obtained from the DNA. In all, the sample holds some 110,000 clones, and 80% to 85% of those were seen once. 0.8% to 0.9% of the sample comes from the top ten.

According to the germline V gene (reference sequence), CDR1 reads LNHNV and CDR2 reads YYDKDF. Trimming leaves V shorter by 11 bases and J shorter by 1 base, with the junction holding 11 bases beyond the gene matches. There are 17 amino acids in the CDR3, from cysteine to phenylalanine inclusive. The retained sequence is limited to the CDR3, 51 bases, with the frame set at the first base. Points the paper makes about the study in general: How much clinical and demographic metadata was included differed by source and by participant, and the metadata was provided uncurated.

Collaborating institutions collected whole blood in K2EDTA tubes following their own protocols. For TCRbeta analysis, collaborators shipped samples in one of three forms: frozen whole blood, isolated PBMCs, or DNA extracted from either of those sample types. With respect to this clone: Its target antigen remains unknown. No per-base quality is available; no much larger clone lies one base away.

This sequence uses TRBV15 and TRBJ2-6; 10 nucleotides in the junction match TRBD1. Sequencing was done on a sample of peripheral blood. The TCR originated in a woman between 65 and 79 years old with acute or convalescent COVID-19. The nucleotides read TGTGCCTCTGAACCGGGACAGGGGCCTTCTGGGGCCAACGTCCTGACTTTC. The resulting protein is CASEPGQGPSGANVLTF.